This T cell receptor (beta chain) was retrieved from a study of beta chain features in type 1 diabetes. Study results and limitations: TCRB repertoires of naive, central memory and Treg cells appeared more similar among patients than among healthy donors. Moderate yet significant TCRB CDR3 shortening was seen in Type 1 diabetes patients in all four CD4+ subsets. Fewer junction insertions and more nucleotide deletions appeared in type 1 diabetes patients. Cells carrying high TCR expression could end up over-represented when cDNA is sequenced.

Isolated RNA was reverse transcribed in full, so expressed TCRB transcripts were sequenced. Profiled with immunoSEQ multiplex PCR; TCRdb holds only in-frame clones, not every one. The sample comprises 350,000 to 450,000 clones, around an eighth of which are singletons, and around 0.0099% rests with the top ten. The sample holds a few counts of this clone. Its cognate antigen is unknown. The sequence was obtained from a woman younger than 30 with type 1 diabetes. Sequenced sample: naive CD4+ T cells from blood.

The CDR3 here is CASSQINEQFF. CDR3 bases: TGCGCCAGCAGCCAGATCAATGAGCAGTTCTTC. V and J are TRBV5-1 and TRBJ2-1; no clear D. Germline CDR1 and CDR2: SGHRS and YFSETQ. Trimming left V 4 bases short and J 6 bases short, with 5 bases between. The CDR3 consists of 11 residues.